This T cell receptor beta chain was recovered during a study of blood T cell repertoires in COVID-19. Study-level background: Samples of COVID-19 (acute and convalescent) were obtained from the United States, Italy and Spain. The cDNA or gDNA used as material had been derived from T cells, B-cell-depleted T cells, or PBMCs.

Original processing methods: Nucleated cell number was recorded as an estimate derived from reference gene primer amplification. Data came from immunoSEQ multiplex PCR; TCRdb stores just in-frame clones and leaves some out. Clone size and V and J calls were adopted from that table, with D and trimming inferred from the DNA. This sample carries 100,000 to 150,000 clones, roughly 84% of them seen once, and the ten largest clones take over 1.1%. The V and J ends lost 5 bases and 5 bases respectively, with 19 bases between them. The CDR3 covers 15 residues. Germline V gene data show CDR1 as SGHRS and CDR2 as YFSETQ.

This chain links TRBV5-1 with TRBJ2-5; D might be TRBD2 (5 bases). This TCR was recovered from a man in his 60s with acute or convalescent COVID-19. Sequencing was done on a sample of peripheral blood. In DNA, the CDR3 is TGCGCCAGCAGTCTGGGGAGCGGTGCCAGGGAGACCCAGTACTTC. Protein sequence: CASSLGSGARETQYF.